This TCR beta chain originates from a study of cytomegalovirus exposure and HLA in healthy donors. Whole-study findings and limits: CMV serostatus was the sole immune exposure data available. Within a later analysis, the majority of CMV-associated TCR beta chains appeared HLA-restricted.

With 60 Vbeta and 13 Jbeta primers, the PCR was carried out. The assay was immunoSEQ multiplex PCR, and TCRdb's table has in-frame clones only and misses some. This sample yields roughly 130,000 clones, of which 84% are seen a single time; roughly 3% belongs to the top ten. V gave up 0 bases and J gave up 6 bases, with 12 bases separating them. CDR1 and CDR2 from the germline V gene are MNHNS and SASEGT. The CDR3 spans 15 residues. This clone was observed a single time. Antigen specificity is unknown. The sequenced sample was PBMCs. The source of this sequence is a woman aged 18 to 35 in good health and CMV-seropositive. This chain uses TRBV6-1 with TRBJ1-5; weak D call: TRBD1 (6 bases). CDR3 protein: CASSEAGGGGQPQHF. CDR3 DNA sequence: TGTGCCAGCAGTGAAGCGGGGGGCGGGGGTCAGCCCCAGCATTTT.